A selection of T cell receptor beta chains follows, all from one sample in a study of blood T cell repertoires in COVID-19. The protocol was immunoSEQ multiplex PCR, while the TCRdb copy is restricted to in-frame clones and leaves out a portion. The repertoire holds about 170,000 clones, approximately 84% seen once, with approximately 2.6% in the top ten. Material: peripheral blood. The receptors stem from a woman over 75 with COVID-19, enrolled during active disease. Both conserved end residues are part of each CDR3. A D gene is named only where the DNA matches it firmly. Clone size is stated in some rows and not others, as once, few, many or a class when expanded.

d_call j_call clone_size v_call cdr3_aa cdr3_nt
TRBD1 TRBJ1-6 NA TRBV11-2 CASTQGVYSPLHF TGTGCCAGCACCCAGGGGGTTTATTCACCCCTCCACTTT
TRBD1 TRBJ1-2 NA TRBV5-1 CASTWQTGSNYGYTF TGCGCCAGCACCTGGCAGACAGGGTCCAACTATGGCTACACCTTC
TRBD1 TRBJ2-7 NA TRBV9 CASSRTGGSYEQYF TGTGCCAGCAGCCGGACAGGGGGCTCCTACGAGCAGTACTTC
TRBD1 TRBJ2-1 NA TRBV5-1 CASSLVSKQGASRFF TGCGCCAGCAGCTTGGTATCTAAACAGGGGGCCAGTAGGTTCTTC
NA TRBJ2-1 NA TRBV5-1 CASSLFSYLDNEQFF TGCGCCAGCAGCTTGTTCTCCTACCTAGACAATGAGCAGTTCTTC
NA TRBJ2-3 NA TRBV6-5 CASAGQHTDTQYF TGTGCCAGTGCGGGACAGCACACAGATACGCAGTATTTT
NA TRBJ1-2 NA TRBV19 CASSIKAGLNYGYTF TGTGCCAGTAGTATTAAGGCAGGCCTTAACTATGGCTACACCTTC
NA TRBJ2-7 many TRBV5-1 CASSLGSNVYYEQYF TGCGCCAGCAGCTTGGGGTCCAACGTCTACTACGAGCAGTACTTC
NA TRBJ2-3 NA TRBV30 CAWSVAVDTQYF TGTGCCTGGAGTGTGGCGGTAGATACGCAGTATTTT
NA TRBJ2-7 NA TRBV27 CASSADSRYEQYF TGTGCCAGCAGTGCGGACAGCCGATACGAGCAGTACTTC
TRBD1 TRBJ1-4 once TRBV5-1 CASSLYRGENEKLFF TGCGCCAGCAGCTTGTACAGGGGGGAGAATGAAAAACTGTTTTTT
TRBD2 TRBJ2-3 NA TRBV9 CASKRGASTDTQYF TGTGCCAGCAAGCGGGGGGCTAGCACAGATACGCAGTATTTT
NA TRBJ1-1 NA TRBV7-2 CASSPGRERVTEAFF TGTGCCAGCAGCCCAGGAAGGGAGAGAGTCACTGAAGCTTTCTTT
NA TRBJ1-1 few TRBV16 CASSQLTRLGAFF TGTGCCAGCAGCCAATTGACGAGACTGGGTGCTTTCTTT
NA TRBJ2-7 once TRBV5-1 CASSLEVEPYEQYF TGCGCCAGCAGCTTGGAGGTGGAGCCCTACGAGCAGTACTTC
TRBD2 TRBJ2-7 NA TRBV6-6 CASNLAGGGYEQYF TGTGCCAGCAACCTAGCGGGAGGCGGCTACGAGCAGTACTTC
NA TRBJ2-1 once TRBV28 CASSLGAVNNEQFF TGTGCCAGCAGTCTAGGGGCAGTAAACAATGAGCAGTTCTTC
NA TRBJ1-5 NA TRBV19 CASSIWAGDQPQHF TGTGCCAGTAGTATCTGGGCAGGCGATCAGCCCCAGCATTTT
NA TRBJ2-7 NA TRBV5-4 CASSWDSSSYEQYF TGTGCCAGCAGCTGGGACTCAAGCTCCTACGAGCAGTACTTC
NA TRBJ2-5 NA TRBV18 CASSPTEETQYF TGTGCCAGCTCACCTACGGAAGAGACCCAGTACTTC
TRBD1 TRBJ1-5 NA TRBV4-1 CASSLRDSLDQPQHF TGCGCCAGCAGCCTCCGGGACAGTCTCGATCAGCCCCAGCATTTT
NA TRBJ2-3 NA TRBV7-9 CAKKIVGPVPDTQYF TGTGCCAAAAAAATAGTGGGGCCGGTCCCAGATACGCAGTATTTT
NA TRBJ2-2 NA TRBV7-8 CASSPIRNTGELFF TGTGCCAGCAGCCCCATTAGAAACACCGGGGAGCTGTTTTTT
TRBD1 TRBJ1-5 few TRBV15 CATTLDRGFQPQHF TGTGCCACCACCCTGGACAGGGGGTTTCAGCCCCAGCATTTT
NA TRBJ1-2 NA TRBV7-9 CASSLPGTKKIYGYTF TGTGCCAGCAGCTTACCTGGGACAAAAAAAATCTATGGCTACACCTTC
TRBD2 TRBJ2-7 NA TRBV27 CASSASGRRDYEQYF TGTGCCAGCAGCGCTAGCGGGAGAAGAGACTACGAGCAGTACTTC
TRBD1 TRBJ2-2 NA TRBV9 CASSPGTGGYTGELFF TGTGCCAGCAGCCCCGGGACAGGGGGCTACACCGGGGAGCTGTTTTTT
TRBD1 TRBJ1-5 NA TRBV4-3 CASSPYFLPGQGPLSNQPQHF TGCGCCAGCAGCCCGTATTTTTTACCGGGACAGGGGCCCCTTAGCAATCAGCCCCAGCATTTT
TRBD2 TRBJ2-3 NA TRBV18 CASSPLAGGPTDTQYF TGTGCCAGCTCACCTTTAGCGGGAGGGCCGACAGATACGCAGTATTTT
NA TRBJ2-6 NA TRBV3-1/TRBV3-2 CASSPRDSRLLSGANVLTF TGTGCCAGCAGCCCTCGGGACTCTCGCCTCCTCTCTGGGGCCAACGTCCTGACTTTC
TRBD2 TRBJ2-3 NA TRBV10-3 CATTGTSGWGTDTQYF TGTGCCACCACAGGGACTAGCGGGTGGGGCACAGATACGCAGTATTTT
NA TRBJ2-3 NA TRBV19 CASSPSSYTQYF TGTGCCAGTAGTCCGTCTAGCTACACGCAGTATTTT